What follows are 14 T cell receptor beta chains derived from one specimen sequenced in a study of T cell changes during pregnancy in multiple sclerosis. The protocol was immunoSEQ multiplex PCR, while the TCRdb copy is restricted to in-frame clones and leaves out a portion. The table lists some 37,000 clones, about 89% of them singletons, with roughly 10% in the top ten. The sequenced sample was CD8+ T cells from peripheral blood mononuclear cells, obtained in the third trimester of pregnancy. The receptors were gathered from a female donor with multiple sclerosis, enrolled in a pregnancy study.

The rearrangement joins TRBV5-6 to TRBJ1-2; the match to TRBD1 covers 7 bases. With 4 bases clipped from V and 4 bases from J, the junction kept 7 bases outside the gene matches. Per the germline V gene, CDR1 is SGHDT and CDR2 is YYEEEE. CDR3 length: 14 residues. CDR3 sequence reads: CASSQGTVAYGYTF. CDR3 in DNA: TGTGCCAGCAGCCAGGGGACAGTCGCCTATGGCTACACCTTC.

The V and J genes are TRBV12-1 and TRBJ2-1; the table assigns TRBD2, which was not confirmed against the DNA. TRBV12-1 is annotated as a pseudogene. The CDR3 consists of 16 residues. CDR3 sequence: CASSFRSGRAANEQFF. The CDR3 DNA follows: TGTGCCAGCAGCTTCCGTAGCGGGAGGGCGGCCAATGAGCAGTTCTTC.

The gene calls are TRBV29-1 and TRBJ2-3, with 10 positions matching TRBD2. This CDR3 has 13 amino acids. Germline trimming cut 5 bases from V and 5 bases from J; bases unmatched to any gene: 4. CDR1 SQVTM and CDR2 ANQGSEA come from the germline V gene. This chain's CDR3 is CSVLQREGDTQYF. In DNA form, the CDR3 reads TGCAGCGTTTTACAGCGGGAGGGAGATACGCAGTATTTT.

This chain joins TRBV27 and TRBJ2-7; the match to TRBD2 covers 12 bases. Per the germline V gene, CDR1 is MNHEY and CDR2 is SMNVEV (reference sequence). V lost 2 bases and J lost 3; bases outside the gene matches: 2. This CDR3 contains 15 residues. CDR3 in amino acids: CASSLTSGGFYEQYF. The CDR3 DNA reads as TGTGCCAGCAGTTTAACTAGCGGGGGGTTCTACGAGCAGTACTTC.

CDR3 DNA: TGTGCCAGCAGTGACTCAGGGGCGCGTGGCTACACCTTC. Encoded protein: CASSDSGARGYTF. The chain carries TRBV6-4 and TRBJ1-2, with D possibly matching TRBD1 (5 bases). Trimming removed 0 bases from V and 7 bases from J, with 9 bases in between. There are 13 residues in the CDR3. CDR1 and CDR2 from the germline V gene are MRHNA and SNTAGT.

CDR3 coding DNA: TGTGCCAGCAGCGAGAGCCCGAGGCAGGGCGTTAACTATGGCTACACCTTC. Residues: CASSESPRQGVNYGYTF. The chain recombines TRBV9 with TRBJ1-2; D may be TRBD1 (5 bases). Germline CDR1 is SGDLS and CDR2 is YYNGEE. V lost 3 bases and J lost 1, with 19 bases in between. The CDR3 is made up of 17 amino acids.

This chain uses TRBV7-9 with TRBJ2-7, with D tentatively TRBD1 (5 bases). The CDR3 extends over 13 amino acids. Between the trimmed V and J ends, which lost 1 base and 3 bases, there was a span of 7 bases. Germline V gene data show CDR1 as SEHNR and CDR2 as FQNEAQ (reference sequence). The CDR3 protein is CASSLGGYYEQYF. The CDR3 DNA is TGTGCCAGCAGCTTAGGGGGCTACTACGAGCAGTACTTC. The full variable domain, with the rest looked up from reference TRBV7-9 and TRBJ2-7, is DTGVSQNPRHKITKRGQNVTFRCDPISEHNRLYWYRQTLGQGPEFLTYFQNEAQLEKSRLLSDRFSAERPKGSFSTLEIQRTEQGDSAMYLCASSLGGYYEQYFGPGTRLTVT.

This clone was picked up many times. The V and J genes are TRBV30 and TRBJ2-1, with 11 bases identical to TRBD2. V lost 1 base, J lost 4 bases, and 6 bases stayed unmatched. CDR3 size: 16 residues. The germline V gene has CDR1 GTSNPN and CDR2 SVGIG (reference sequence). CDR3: CAWSEGTSGIYNEQFF. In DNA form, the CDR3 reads TGTGCCTGGAGTGAGGGGACTAGCGGAATTTACAATGAGCAGTTCTTC.

This CDR3 reads CASSPTVPPYEQYF. Here the CDR3 DNA reads TGTGCCAGCAGCCCGACAGTTCCTCCCTACGAGCAGTACTTC. The rearrangement uses TRBV6-5 and TRBJ2-7; a possible D gene is TRBD1 (5 bases). V shed 6 bases and J shed 2 bases, with 14 bases lying between them. Germline lookup yields CDR1 MNHEY and CDR2 SVGAGI. This CDR3 region has 14 residues.

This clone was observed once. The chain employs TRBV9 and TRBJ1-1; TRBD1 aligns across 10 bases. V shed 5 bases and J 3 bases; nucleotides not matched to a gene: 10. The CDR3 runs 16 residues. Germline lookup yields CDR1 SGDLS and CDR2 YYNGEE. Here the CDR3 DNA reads TGTGCCAGCAGTAATAGCAAGGACAGGGGGGACACTGAAGCTTTCTTT. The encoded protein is CASSNSKDRGDTEAFF.

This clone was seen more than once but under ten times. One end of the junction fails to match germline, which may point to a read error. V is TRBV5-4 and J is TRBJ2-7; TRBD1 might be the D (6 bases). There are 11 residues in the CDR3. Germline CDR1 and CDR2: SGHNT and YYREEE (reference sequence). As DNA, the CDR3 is TGTGCCAGCAGCTTGGGGGACAATGAGAACTTC. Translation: CASSLGDNENF.

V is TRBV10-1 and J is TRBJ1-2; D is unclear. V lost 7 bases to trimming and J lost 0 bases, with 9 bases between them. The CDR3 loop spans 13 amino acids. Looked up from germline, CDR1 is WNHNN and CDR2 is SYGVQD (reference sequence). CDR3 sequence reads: CASITQPNYGYTF. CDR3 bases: TGCGCCAGCATTACACAACCTAACTATGGCTACACCTTC.

The CDR3 DNA reads TGTGCCAGCAGCTTCGAAGCAGGAACTGAAGCTTTCTTT. Its translation: CASSFEAGTEAFF. This chain joins TRBV7-9 and TRBJ1-1, with no clear D. The CDR3 extends over 13 amino acids. Germline loops: CDR1 SEHNR, CDR2 FQNEAQ (reference sequence). The ends were cut back, 3 bases at V and 5 bases at J, with 10 bases in the middle.

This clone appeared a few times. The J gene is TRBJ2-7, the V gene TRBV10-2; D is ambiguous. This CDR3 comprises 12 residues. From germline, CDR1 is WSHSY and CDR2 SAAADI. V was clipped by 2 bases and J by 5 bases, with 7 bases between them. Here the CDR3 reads CASSENGDEQYF. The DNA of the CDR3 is TGCGCCAGCAGTGAGAACGGAGACGAGCAGTACTTC.